This T cell receptor (beta chain) emerged from a study of OX40 agonist ivuxolimab in advanced cancers. For the study at large: Having had anti-PD-1, anti-PD-L1 or anti-CTLA-4 therapy before was allowed, and approximately 40% had some. Broader study findings: Averaged across samples, CD8+ T cells carried more expanded clones than CD4+ did. At doses 0.1 to 3.0 mg/kg, CD4+ and CD8+ clones expanded.

This clone appeared a single time. Its antigen is still unknown. CDR1 and CDR2 (germline): SGHVS, FQNEAQ. The germline V and J ends were trimmed by 5 bases and 5 bases, with 15 bases remaining between them. The CDR3 is 14 residues long. This table comes from immunoSEQ multiplex PCR, and its TCRdb copy is limited to in-frame clones, with some not included. In the table there are 18,000 or so clones, about 90% of which are singletons. The sequence was collected from an adult with an advanced solid tumor such as melanoma, head and neck, liver or kidney cancer. Sequenced material: CD4+ or CD8+ T cells sorted from blood, taken in a trial of the OX40 agonist ivuxolimab. The V call is TRBV7-8, the J call TRBJ1-1, with a tentative D call TRBD1 (5 bases). CDR3 sequence (DNA): TGTGCCAGCAGCCCACAGGACCGACGGACTGAAGCTTTCTTT. Residues: CASSPQDRRTEAFF. The whole variable domain, filled in from reference TRBV7-8 and TRBJ1-1, reads GAGVSQSPRYKVAKRGQDVALRCDPISGHVSLFWYQQALGQGPEFLTYFQNEAQLDKSGLPSDRFFAERPEGSVSTLKIQRTQQEDSAVYLCASSPQDRRTEAFFGQGTRLTVV.